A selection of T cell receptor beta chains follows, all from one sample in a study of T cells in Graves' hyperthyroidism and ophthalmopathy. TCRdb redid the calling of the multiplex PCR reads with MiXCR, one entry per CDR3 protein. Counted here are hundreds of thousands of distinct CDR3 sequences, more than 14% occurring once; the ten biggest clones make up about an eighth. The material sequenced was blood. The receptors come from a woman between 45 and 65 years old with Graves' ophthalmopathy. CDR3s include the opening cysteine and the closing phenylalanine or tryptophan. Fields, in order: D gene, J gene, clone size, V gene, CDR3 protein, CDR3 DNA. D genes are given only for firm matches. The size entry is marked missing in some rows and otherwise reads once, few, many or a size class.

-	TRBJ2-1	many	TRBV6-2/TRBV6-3	CASSPGPPDEQFF	TGTGCCAGCAGCCCGGGACCCCCAGATGAGCAGTTCTTC
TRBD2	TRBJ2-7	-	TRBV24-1	CATSDDMGTSGRVYEQYF	TGTGCCACCAGTGACGACATGGGGACTAGCGGGAGGGTCTACGAGCAGTACTTC
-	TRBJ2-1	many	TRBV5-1	CASSLAAWDEQFF	TGCGCCAGCAGCTTGGCAGCGTGGGATGAGCAGTTCTTC
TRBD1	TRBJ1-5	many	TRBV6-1	CASNQDRGSNQPQHF	TGTGCCAGCAACCAGGACAGGGGGAGCAATCAGCCCCAGCATTTT
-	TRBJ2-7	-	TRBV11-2	CASSLDRDSSYEQYF	TGTGCCAGCAGCTTAGATCGAGATAGCTCCTACGAGCAGTACTTC
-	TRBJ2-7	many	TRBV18	CASSPLRTGTGNYEQYF	TGTGCCAGCTCACCACTCAGAACCGGGACGGGTAATTACGAGCAGTACTTC
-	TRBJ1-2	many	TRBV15	CATSRDRILSIGGYTF	TGTGCCACCAGCAGAGATAGGATTCTAAGCATCGGGGGCTACACCTTC
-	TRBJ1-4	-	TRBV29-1	CSVRTPPGEKLFF	TGCAGCGTTCGAACTCCTCCCGGAGAAAAACTGTTTTTT
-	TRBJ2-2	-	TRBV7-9	CASSLAYRLMERYTGELFF	TGTGCCAGCAGCTTAGCGTATAGACTGATGGAGAGGTACACCGGGGAGCTGTTTTTT
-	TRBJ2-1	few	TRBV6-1	CASGGWDWGDEQFF	TGTGCCAGCGGCGGATGGGACTGGGGCGATGAGCAGTTCTTC
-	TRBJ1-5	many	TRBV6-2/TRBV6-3	CASSYPDIRAQPQHF	TGTGCCAGCAGTTACCCGGACATTCGGGCTCAGCCCCAGCATTTT
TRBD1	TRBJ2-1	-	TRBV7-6	CASSFGQGAVDEQFF	TGTGCCAGCAGCTTCGGACAGGGGGCGGTCGATGAGCAGTTCTTC
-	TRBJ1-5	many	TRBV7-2	CASSLFSNQPQHF	TGTGCCAGCTCACTCTTTAGCAATCAGCCCCAGCATTTT
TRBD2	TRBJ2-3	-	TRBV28	CASSFSSGLMTDTQYF	TGTGCCAGCAGTTTCTCGTCGGGACTAATGACAGATACGCAGTATTTT
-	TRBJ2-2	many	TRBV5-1	CASSIGAGWPGELFF	TGCGCCAGCAGCATAGGAGCAGGGTGGCCCGGGGAGCTGTTTTTT
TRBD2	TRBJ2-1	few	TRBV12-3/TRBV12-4	CASSLWGGSVAYNEQFF	TGTGCCAGCAGTTTGTGGGGCGGGAGCGTCGCCTACAATGAGCAGTTCTTC
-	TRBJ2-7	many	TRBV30	CAWSARRGREQYF	TGTGCCTGGAGTGCCCGGAGGGGACGGGAGCAGTACTTC
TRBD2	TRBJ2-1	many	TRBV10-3	CAISGRTSGITYNEQFF	TGTGCCATCAGTGGAAGGACTAGCGGGATAACGTACAATGAGCAGTTCTTC
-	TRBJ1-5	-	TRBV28	CTSMSGRNQPQHF	TGTACCAGCATGTCAGGGAGAAATCAGCCCCAGCATTTT
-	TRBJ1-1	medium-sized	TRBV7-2	CASSLEGWAGEAFF	TGTGCCAGCAGCTTAGAGGGGTGGGCAGGTGAAGCTTTCTTT
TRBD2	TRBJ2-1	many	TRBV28	CASSLFSAGGTYNEQFF	TGTGCCAGCAGTTTATTTTCGGCGGGAGGCACCTACAATGAGCAGTTCTTC
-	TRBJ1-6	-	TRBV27	CASSNGISRNPPLHF	TGTGCCAGCAGTAATGGGATCAGTCGGAATCCACCCCTCCACTTT
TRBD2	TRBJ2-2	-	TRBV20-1	CSARQAGEELGLFF	TGCAGTGCTAGACAAGCGGGAGAGGAGTTGGGGCTGTTTTTT
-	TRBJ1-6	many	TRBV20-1	CSARDSGNSPLHF	TGCAGTGCTAGAGATTCAGGGAATTCACCCCTCCACTTT
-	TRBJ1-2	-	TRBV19	CASSSRGPNYGYTF	TGTGCCAGTAGTTCCAGGGGCCCGAACTATGGCTACACCTTC
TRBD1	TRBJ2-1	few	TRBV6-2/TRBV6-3	CASSTRDRGGNEQFF	TGTGCCAGCAGTACCCGGGACAGGGGCGGCAATGAGCAGTTCTTC
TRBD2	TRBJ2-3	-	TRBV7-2	CASSPRWSGGADTQYF	TGTGCCAGCAGCCCCCGGTGGAGCGGGGGGGCAGATACGCAGTATTTT
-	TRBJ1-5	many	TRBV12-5	CASGLGGQPQHF	TGTGCTAGTGGTTTGGGCGGTCAGCCCCAGCATTTT
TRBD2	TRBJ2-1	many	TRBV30	CAWGVPGLAGVTSYNEQFF	TGTGCCTGGGGGGTTCCGGGACTAGCGGGAGTTACCTCCTACAATGAGCAGTTCTTC
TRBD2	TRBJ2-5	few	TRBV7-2	CASSLASGRAETQYF	TGTGCCAGCAGCTTAGCCAGCGGGAGGGCAGAGACCCAGTACTTC
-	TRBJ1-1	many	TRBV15	CATTRRMNTEAFF	TGTGCCACCACCCGGAGAATGAACACTGAAGCTTTCTTT
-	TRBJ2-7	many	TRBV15	CATSRGLADSYEQYF	TGTGCCACCAGCAGAGGCTTGGCCGATTCCTACGAGCAGTACTTC